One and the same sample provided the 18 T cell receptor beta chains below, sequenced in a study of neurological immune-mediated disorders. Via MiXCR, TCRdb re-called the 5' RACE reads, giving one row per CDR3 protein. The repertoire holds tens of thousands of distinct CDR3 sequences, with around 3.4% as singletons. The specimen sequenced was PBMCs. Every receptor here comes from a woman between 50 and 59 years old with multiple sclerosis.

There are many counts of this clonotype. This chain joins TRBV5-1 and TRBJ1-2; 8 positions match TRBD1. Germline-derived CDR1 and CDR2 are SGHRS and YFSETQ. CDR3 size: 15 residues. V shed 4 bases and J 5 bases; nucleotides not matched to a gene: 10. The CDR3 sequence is CASSRSRDRIYGYTF. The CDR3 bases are TGCGCCAGCAGCCGAAGCCGGGACAGGATTTATGGCTACACCTTC.

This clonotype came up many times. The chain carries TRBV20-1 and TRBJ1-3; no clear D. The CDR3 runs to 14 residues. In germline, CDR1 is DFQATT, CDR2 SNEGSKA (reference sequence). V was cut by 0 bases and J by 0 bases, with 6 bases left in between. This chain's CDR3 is CSARDVSSGNTIYF. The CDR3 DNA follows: TGCAGTGCTAGAGATGTGAGCTCTGGAAACACCATATATTTT.

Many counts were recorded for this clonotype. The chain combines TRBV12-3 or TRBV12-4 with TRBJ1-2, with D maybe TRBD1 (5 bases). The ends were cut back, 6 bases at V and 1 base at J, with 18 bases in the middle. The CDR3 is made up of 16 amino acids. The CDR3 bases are TGTGCCAGCAGCCCTCATGGGTGGGGGGATAACTATGGCTACACCTTC. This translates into CASSPHGWGDNYGYTF.

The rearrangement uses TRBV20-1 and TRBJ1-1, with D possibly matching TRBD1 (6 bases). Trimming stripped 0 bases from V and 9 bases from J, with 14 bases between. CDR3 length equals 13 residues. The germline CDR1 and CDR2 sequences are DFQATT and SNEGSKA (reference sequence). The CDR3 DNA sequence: TGCAGTGCTAGAGAAGGAATGGGGGGGCAAGCTTTCTTT. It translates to CSAREGMGGQAFF.

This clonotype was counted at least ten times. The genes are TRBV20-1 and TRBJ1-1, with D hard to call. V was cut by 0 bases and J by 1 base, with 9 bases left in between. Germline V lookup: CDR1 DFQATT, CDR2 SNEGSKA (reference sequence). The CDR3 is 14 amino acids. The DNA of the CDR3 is TGCAGTGCTAGAGATGCCTTAGGGAACACTGAAGCTTTCTTT. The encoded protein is CSARDALGNTEAFF.

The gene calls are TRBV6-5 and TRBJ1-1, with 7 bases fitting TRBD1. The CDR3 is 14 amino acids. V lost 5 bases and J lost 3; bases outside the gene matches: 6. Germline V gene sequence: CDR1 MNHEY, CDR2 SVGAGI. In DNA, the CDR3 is TGTGCCAGCAGTCTCAACAGGGGCGACACTGAAGCTTTCTTT. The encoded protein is CASSLNRGDTEAFF.

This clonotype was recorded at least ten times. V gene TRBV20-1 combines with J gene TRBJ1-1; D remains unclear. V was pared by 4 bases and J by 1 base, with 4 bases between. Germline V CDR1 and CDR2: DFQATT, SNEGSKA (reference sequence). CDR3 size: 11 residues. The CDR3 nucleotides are TGCAGTGCTAATCAGAACACTGAAGCTTTCTTT. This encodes CSANQNTEAFF.

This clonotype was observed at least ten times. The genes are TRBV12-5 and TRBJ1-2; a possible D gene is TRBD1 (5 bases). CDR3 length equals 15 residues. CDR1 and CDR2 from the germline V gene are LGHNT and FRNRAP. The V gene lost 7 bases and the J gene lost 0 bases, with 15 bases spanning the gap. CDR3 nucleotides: TGTGCTAGTGCCATAGACAGTACAGCTAACTATGGCTACACCTTC. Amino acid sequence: CASAIDSTANYGYTF.

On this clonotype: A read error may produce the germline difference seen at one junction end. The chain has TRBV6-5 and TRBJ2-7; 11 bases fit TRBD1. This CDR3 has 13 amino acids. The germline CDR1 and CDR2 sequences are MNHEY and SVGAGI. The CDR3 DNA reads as TGTGCCAGAAGTTGGGACAGGGGGTACGAGCAGTACTTC. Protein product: CARSWDRGYEQYF.

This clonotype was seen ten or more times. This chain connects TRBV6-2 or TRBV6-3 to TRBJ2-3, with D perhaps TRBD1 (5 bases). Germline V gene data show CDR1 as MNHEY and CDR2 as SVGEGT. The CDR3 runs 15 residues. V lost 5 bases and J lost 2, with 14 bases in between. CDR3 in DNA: TGTGCCAGCAGTCCGGACATTGGATTCACAGATACGCAGTATTTT. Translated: CASSPDIGFTDTQYF.

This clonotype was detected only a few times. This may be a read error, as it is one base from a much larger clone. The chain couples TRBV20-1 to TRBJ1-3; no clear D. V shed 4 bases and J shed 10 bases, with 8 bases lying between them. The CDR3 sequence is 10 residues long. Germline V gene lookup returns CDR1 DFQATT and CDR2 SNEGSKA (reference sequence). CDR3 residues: CSAIGKTIYF. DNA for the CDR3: TGCAGTGCTATTGGGAAAACCATATATTTT.

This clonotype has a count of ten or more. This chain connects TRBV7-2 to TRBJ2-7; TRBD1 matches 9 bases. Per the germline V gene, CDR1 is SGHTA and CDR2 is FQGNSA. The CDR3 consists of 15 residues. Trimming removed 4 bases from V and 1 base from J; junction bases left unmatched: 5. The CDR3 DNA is TGTGCCAGCAGCTCAACAGGGGGCGCGTCCTACGAGCAGTACTTC. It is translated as CASSSTGGASYEQYF.

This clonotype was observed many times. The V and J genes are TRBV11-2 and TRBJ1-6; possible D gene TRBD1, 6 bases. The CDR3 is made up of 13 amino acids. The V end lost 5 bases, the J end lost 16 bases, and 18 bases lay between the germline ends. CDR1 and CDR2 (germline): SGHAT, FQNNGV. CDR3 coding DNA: TGTGCCAGCAGCGCGGGGGGGGCAGGGAATCTCCACTTT. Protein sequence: CASSAGGAGNLHF. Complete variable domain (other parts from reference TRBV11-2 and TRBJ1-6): EAGVAQSPRYKIIEKRQSVAFWCNPISGHATLYWYQQILGQGPKLLIQFQNNGVVDDSQLPKDRFSAERLKGVDSTLKIQPAKLEDSAVYLCASSAGGAGNLHFGNGTRLTVT.

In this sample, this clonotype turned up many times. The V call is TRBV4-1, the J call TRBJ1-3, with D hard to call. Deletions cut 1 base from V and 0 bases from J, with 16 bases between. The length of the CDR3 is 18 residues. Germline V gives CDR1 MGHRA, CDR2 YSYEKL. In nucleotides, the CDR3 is TGCGCCAGCAGCCAAGTTTCTGTTAGAGTGAGCTCTGGAAACACCATATATTTT. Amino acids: CASSQVSVRVSSGNTIYF.

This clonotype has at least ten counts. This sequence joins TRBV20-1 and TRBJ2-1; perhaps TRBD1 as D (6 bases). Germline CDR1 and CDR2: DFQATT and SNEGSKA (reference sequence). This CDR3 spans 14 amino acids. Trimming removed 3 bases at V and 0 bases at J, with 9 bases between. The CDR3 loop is CSARGAYSYNEQFF. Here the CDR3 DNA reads TGCAGTGCTAGGGGGGCCTACTCCTACAATGAGCAGTTCTTC.

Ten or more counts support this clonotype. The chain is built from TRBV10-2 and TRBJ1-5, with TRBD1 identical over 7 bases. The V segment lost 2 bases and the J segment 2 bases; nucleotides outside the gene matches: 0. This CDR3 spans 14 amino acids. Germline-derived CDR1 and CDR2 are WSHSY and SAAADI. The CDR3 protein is CASSETGGNQPQHF. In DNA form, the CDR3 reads TGCGCCAGCAGTGAGACAGGGGGCAATCAGCCCCAGCATTTT.

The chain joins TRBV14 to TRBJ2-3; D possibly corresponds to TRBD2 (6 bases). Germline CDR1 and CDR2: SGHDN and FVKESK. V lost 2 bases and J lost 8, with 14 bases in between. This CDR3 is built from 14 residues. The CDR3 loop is CASSQLASSGTQYF. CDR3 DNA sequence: TGTGCCAGCAGCCAACTAGCGTCCTCGGGTACGCAGTATTTT.

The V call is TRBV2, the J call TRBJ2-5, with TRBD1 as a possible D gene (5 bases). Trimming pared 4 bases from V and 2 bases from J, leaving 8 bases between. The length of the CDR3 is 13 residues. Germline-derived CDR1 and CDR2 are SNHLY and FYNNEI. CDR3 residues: CASSVGAQETQYF. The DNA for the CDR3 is TGTGCCAGCAGTGTTGGGGCGCAAGAGACCCAGTACTTC.